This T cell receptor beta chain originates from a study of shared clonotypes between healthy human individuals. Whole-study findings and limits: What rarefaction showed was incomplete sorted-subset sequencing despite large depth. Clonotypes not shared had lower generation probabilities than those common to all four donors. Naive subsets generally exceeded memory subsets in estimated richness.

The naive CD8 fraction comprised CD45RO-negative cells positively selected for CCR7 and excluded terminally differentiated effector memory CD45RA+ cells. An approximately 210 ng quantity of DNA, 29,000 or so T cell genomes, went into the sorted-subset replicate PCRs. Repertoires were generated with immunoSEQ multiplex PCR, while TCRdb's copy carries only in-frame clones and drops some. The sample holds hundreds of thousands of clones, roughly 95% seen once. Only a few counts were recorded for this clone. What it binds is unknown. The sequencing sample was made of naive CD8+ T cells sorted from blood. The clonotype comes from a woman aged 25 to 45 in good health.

CDR3 residues: CSGGQNTEAFF. DNA for the CDR3: TGCAGCGGGGGACAGAACACTGAAGCTTTCTTT. The chain employs TRBV29-1 and TRBJ1-1; tentative D call: TRBD1 (6 bases). V was shortened by 7 bases and J by 1 base, with 7 bases between the two germline ends. Germline values: CDR1 SQVTM, CDR2 ANQGSEA. The CDR3 consists of 11 residues.